These 21 T cell receptor beta chains originate from one sample sequenced in a study of OX40 agonist ivuxolimab in advanced cancers. Measured with immunoSEQ multiplex PCR; TCRdb has only the in-frame clones, and not every one. The sample holds 50,000 to 55,000 clones, less than 90% seen once. The specimen was CD4+ or CD8+ T cells sorted from blood, collected in a trial of the OX40 agonist ivuxolimab. Receptors originate from an adult with an advanced solid tumor such as melanoma, head and neck, liver or kidney cancer.

This sequence joins TRBV6-6 and TRBJ1-2; D is uncertain. CDR1 is MNHNY, CDR2 SVGAGI, per germline (reference sequence). Trimming removed 1 base at V and 8 bases at J, with 11 bases between. The CDR3 totals 13 residues. The CDR3 protein is CASSYFPESGYTF. CDR3 DNA: TGTGCCAGCAGTTACTTCCCGGAATCCGGCTACACCTTC.

This chain joins TRBV6-1 and TRBJ2-2; 7 positions match TRBD2. Germline assignment: CDR1 MNHNS and CDR2 SASEGT. The CDR3 sequence is 17 residues long. Trimming at V came to 2 bases and at J to 6 bases, leaving 12 bases not matched to a gene. CDR3 protein: CASSESGGAGAPGELFF. CDR3 coding DNA: TGTGCCAGCAGTGAATCTGGCGGGGCGGGAGCCCCCGGGGAGCTGTTTTTT.

The J gene is TRBJ1-4, the V gene TRBV18; D is uncertain. CDR3 size: 14 residues. The V end lost 4 bases, the J end lost 4 bases, and 10 bases lay between the germline ends. Germline-derived CDR1 and CDR2 are KGHSH and LQKENI. CDR3 in DNA: TGTGCCAGCTCACTGGAGAACCTTAATGAAAAACTGTTTTTT. Residues: CASSLENLNEKLFF.

J is TRBJ2-5 and V is TRBV7-2, with TRBD2 matching 11 bases. The germline V gene has CDR1 SGHTA and CDR2 FQGNSA. J gave up 6 bases and V 2 bases, and 17 bases lay outside the gene matches. This CDR3 has 19 residues. CDR3 in amino acids: CASSLSSGRIGVGGKTQYF. CDR3 in DNA: TGTGCCAGCAGCTTATCTAGCGGGAGGATTGGGGTGGGAGGCAAGACCCAGTACTTC.

This chain joins TRBV6-6 and TRBJ2-7; D is unclear. This CDR3 has 11 amino acids. Trimming stripped 0 bases from V and 7 bases from J, with 4 bases between. Germline CDR1 and CDR2: MNHNY and SVGAGI (reference sequence). The CDR3 is CASSYSGEQYF. The CDR3 nucleotides are TGTGCCAGCAGTTACTCGGGTGAGCAGTACTTC.

This chain joins TRBV11-3 and TRBJ2-1, with 10 bases matching TRBD2. Looked up from germline, CDR1 is SGHNT and CDR2 is YENEEA. Trimming cost V 2 bases and J 3 bases; bases outside gene matches: 4. CDR3 length: 16 residues. This CDR3 is CASSLLLAGGYNEQFF. The CDR3 DNA reads as TGTGCCAGCAGCTTACTATTAGCGGGAGGCTACAATGAGCAGTTCTTC.

This chain joins TRBV6-5 and TRBJ1-2; the match to TRBD1 covers 8 bases. Germline CDR1 and CDR2: MNHEY and SVGAGI. The length of the CDR3 is 16 residues. Trimming removed 6 bases from V and 8 bases from J; junction bases left unmatched: 17. The CDR3 DNA reads TGTGCCAGCAGCTACAACACTGACAGGGGACTAGGCGGCTACACCTTC. Amino acids: CASSYNTDRGLGGYTF.

The gene calls are TRBV6-1 and TRBJ2-1; 7 nucleotides match TRBD2. Germline trimming cut 6 bases from V and 6 bases from J; bases unmatched to any gene: 2. The CDR3 loop spans 12 amino acids. Germline loops: CDR1 MNHNS, CDR2 SASEGT. The CDR3 here is CASSRLANEQFF. The CDR3, as DNA: TGTGCCAGCAGCAGACTAGCCAATGAGCAGTTCTTC.

J is TRBJ2-1 and V is TRBV5-1, with TRBD2 matching 11 bases. With V trimmed by 1 base and J by 8 bases, 5 bases remained unmatched. Germline loops: CDR1 SGHRS, CDR2 YFSETQ. This CDR3 has 15 amino acids. The CDR3 spells CASSLRLAGGYEQFF. The CDR3 coding sequence is TGCGCCAGCAGCTTGCGGCTAGCGGGAGGCTATGAGCAGTTCTTC.

This chain links TRBV11-3 with TRBJ1-2, with 11 bases fitting TRBD1. CDR3 size: 14 residues. The trim removed 5 bases at V and 7 bases at J, leaving 6 bases unmatched. Germline V gene lookup returns CDR1 SGHNT and CDR2 YENEEA. CDR3 amino acids: CASSLTGTGGGYTF. DNA of the CDR3: TGTGCCAGCAGCCTAACCGGGACAGGGGGTGGCTACACCTTC.

The rearrangement joins TRBV5-6 to TRBJ1-4, with D perhaps matching TRBD1 (5 bases). The CDR3 is 19 residues long. The germline V and J ends were trimmed by 0 bases and 0 bases, with 18 bases remaining between them. Per germline, CDR1 SGHDT and CDR2 YYEEEE. CDR3 in amino acids: CASSLGVGAGLATNEKLFF. The CDR3 DNA reads TGTGCCAGCAGCTTGGGGGTAGGGGCAGGGCTTGCAACTAATGAAAAACTGTTTTTT.

CDR3 residues: CASSKQGAQDTGELFF. As DNA, the CDR3 is TGCGCCAGCAGCAAACAGGGGGCGCAGGACACCGGGGAGCTGTTTTTT. The chain carries TRBV5-1 and TRBJ2-2; TRBD1 matches 9 bases. With V trimmed by 4 bases and J by 3 bases, 7 bases remained unmatched. Looked up from germline, CDR1 is SGHRS and CDR2 is YFSETQ. The CDR3 runs to 16 residues.

This chain connects TRBV4-2 to TRBJ2-3; 10 bases line up with TRBD2. V shed 4 bases and J 1 base; nucleotides not matched to a gene: 2. The CDR3 runs to 15 residues. From germline, CDR1 is LGHNA and CDR2 YNFKEQ. CDR3 sequence reads: CASSPGLAGTDTQYF. The CDR3 DNA follows: TGTGCCAGCAGCCCCGGACTAGCGGGCACAGATACGCAGTATTTT.

Only a few counts were recorded for this clone. CDR3 bases: TGTGCCAGCTACCCTTCGAGGAGACTAGCGGGAAGGTTAAGGCAGTATTTT. Protein: CASYPSRRLAGRLRQYF. The J gene is TRBJ2-3, the V gene TRBV7-9; 11 bases fit TRBD2. CDR1 is SEHNR, CDR2 FQNEAQ, per germline (reference sequence). This CDR3 comprises 17 residues. J lost 11 bases, V lost 8 bases, and 21 bases had no gene match.

This rearrangement joins TRBV5-4 to TRBJ2-7; the match to TRBD1 covers 7 bases. This CDR3 spans 14 amino acids. The ends lost 1 base at V and 0 bases at J; junction bases unmatched: 1. CDR1 and CDR2 from the germline V gene are SGHNT and YYREEE (reference sequence). The CDR3 coding sequence is TGTGCCAGCAGCTTGCCAGGGGGCTCCTACGAGCAGTACTTC. This gives the protein CASSLPGGSYEQYF.

Details on this clone: The identical CDR3 is also encoded by other nucleotide sequences in the sample. The chain is built from TRBV29-1 and TRBJ2-2; 11 nucleotides align to TRBD2. Germline trimming cut 6 bases from V and 3 bases from J; bases unmatched to any gene: 0. The CDR3 extends over 13 amino acids. Germline CDR1 is SQVTM and CDR2 is ANQGSEA. CDR3 protein: CSVGLADTGELFF. In DNA, the CDR3 is TGCAGCGTGGGACTAGCGGACACCGGGGAGCTGTTTTTT.

CDR3 DNA: TGTGCCAGCAGCAACTATGGCTACACCTTC. It encodes CASSNYGYTF. The genes are TRBV28 and TRBJ1-2; D not certain. The CDR3 runs to 10 residues. The germline CDR1 and CDR2 sequences are MDHEN and SYDVKM. V was trimmed by 6 bases and J by 2 bases, leaving 1 base between them.

The chain combines TRBV4-3 with TRBJ2-3, with a weak D call TRBD2 (6 bases). The ends were cut back, 1 base at V and 5 bases at J, with 16 bases in the middle. Germline assignment: CDR1 LGHNA and CDR2 YSLEER. The CDR3 loop spans 16 amino acids. CDR3 amino acids: CASSQVSTTGGDTQYF. Written as DNA, the CDR3 is TGCGCCAGCAGCCAAGTCTCAACAACCGGGGGAGATACGCAGTATTTT.

The CDR3 nucleotides are TGTGCCAGTAGTCTCCAGATCGCAGGGGGAGGGGAAAAACTGTTTTTT. It specifies CASSLQIAGGGEKLFF. The rearrangement uses TRBV19 and TRBJ1-4; 7 bases map to TRBD1. V gave up 5 bases and J gave up 8 bases; unmatched junction bases: 14. There are 16 residues in the CDR3. Germline values: CDR1 LNHDA, CDR2 SQIVND (reference sequence). Variable domain in full (rest from reference TRBV19 and TRBJ1-4): DGGITQSPKYLFRKEGQNVTLSCEQNLNHDAMYWYRQDPGQGLRLIYYSQIVNDFQKGDIAEGYSVSREKKESFPLTVTSAQKNPTAFYLCASSLQIAGGGEKLFFGSGTQLSVL.

Remarks on this clone: The conserved phenylalanine or tryptophan normally closing the CDR3 is absent here, so this likely arose from a read error. No DNA is shown, since the ends of the CDR3 on it are uncertain; the CDR3 is the one TCRdb lists. The chain couples TRBV21-1 to TRBJ1-1. TRBV21-1 has pseudogene status. The CDR3 has 8 residues if both end residues are counted. The CDR3 loop is CASSKVGR.

The chain employs TRBV11-3 and TRBJ1-1; D is ambiguous. The CDR3 spans 13 residues. Germline CDR1 SGHNT, CDR2 YENEEA. V was pared by 0 bases and J by 8 bases, with 10 bases between. CDR3 loop: CASSLDAHREAFF. In DNA, the CDR3 is TGTGCCAGCAGCTTAGATGCTCACAGAGAAGCTTTCTTT. Full variable domain (rest looked up from reference TRBV11-3 and TRBJ1-1): EAGVVQSPRYKIIEKKQPVAFWCNPISGHNTLYWYLQNLGQGPELLIRYENEEAVDDSQLPKDRFSAERLKGVDSTLKIQPAELGDSAVYLCASSLDAHREAFFGQGTRLTVV.